The 31 T cell receptor beta chains given below trace back to one sample, sequenced in a study of cytomegalovirus exposure and HLA in healthy donors. Use of 60 Vbeta and 13 Jbeta primers characterized the PCR. The protocol was immunoSEQ multiplex PCR, while the TCRdb copy is restricted to in-frame clones and leaves out a portion. The repertoire holds 100,000 to 150,000 clones, roughly 80% seen once, with 1% in the top ten. The specimen sequenced was PBMCs. The receptors were sampled from a man aged 35-49 years in good health and CMV-seronegative.

This clone was counted a few times. This rearrangement joins TRBV29-1 to TRBJ1-4, with unresolved D. CDR1 is SQVTM, CDR2 ANQGSEA, per germline. This CDR3 has 12 amino acids. V was cut by 0 bases and J by 3 bases, with 2 bases left in between. CDR3 region: CSVEDSNEKLFF. Written as DNA, the CDR3 is TGCAGCGTTGAAGACTCTAATGAAAAACTGTTTTTT.

This chain joins TRBV7-9 and TRBJ2-7; D is perhaps TRBD2 (6 bases). V was clipped by 5 bases and J by 0 bases, with 14 bases between them. CDR1 SEHNR and CDR2 FQNEAQ come from the germline V gene (reference sequence). This CDR3 contains 15 residues. The chain's CDR3 is CASSTRLGPSYEQYF. CDR3 DNA sequence: TGTGCCAGCAGCACCCGACTAGGTCCCTCCTACGAGCAGTACTTC.

The chain has TRBV7-7 and TRBJ2-1, with D possibly TRBD2 on 6 matching bases. V was pared by 2 bases and J by 0 bases, with 8 bases between. CDR1 is SSHAT and CDR2 is FNYEAQ in the germline V gene (reference sequence). This CDR3 spans 15 amino acids. The DNA of the CDR3 is TGTGCCAGCAGCTTACTAGCGCGCTCCTACAATGAGCAGTTCTTC. As protein: CASSLLARSYNEQFF.

This chain joins TRBV19 and TRBJ2-7; TRBD1 aligns across 8 bases. V shed 8 bases, J shed 0 bases, and the junction held 3 bases outside the gene matches. Per germline, CDR1 LNHDA and CDR2 SQIVND (reference sequence). This CDR3 has 13 residues. CDR3 coding DNA: TGTGCCAGTCGGACAGGGCCCTCCTACGAGCAGTACTTC. It specifies CASRTGPSYEQYF.

This clone was found a few times. This chain joins TRBV7-2 and TRBJ2-5; 9 bases fit TRBD1. Germline V lookup: CDR1 SGHTA, CDR2 FQGNSA. The trim removed 5 bases at V and 3 bases at J, leaving 4 bases unmatched. The CDR3 sequence is 14 residues long. CDR3 in DNA: TGTGCCAGCAGCGTTTGGACAGGGGAAGAGACCCAGTACTTC. It codes for CASSVWTGEETQYF.

The CDR3 nucleotides read TGTGCCAGCAGCTTGGCTACAGGGTCCCAAGAGACCCAGTACTTC. This sequence encodes CASSLATGSQETQYF. This rearrangement joins TRBV5-4 to TRBJ2-5; perhaps TRBD1 as D (6 bases). The CDR3 spans 15 residues. Between the trimmed V and J ends, which lost 0 bases and 1 base, there was a span of 10 bases. Germline CDR1 and CDR2: SGHNT and YYREEE (reference sequence).

V and J are TRBV30 and TRBJ2-1, with 13 bases identical to TRBD2. Germline CDR1 reads GTSNPN; CDR2 reads SVGIG (reference sequence). Unmatched junction bases numbered 3, after V lost 3 bases and J lost 10 bases. This CDR3 is 13 amino acids long. The CDR3: CAWSGLAGEEQFF. The CDR3 nucleotides are TGTGCCTGGAGCGGACTAGCGGGGGAGGAGCAGTTCTTC. The full variable domain, rest sourced from reference TRBV30 and TRBJ2-1, is SQTIHQWPATLVQPVGSPLSLECTVEGTSNPNLYWYRQAAGRGLQLLFYSVGIGQISSEVPQNLSASRPQDRQFILSSKKLLLSDSGFYLCAWSGLAGEEQFFGPGTRLTVL.

The chain has TRBV14 and TRBJ1-1; TRBD1 might be the D (6 bases). Between the trimmed V and J ends, which lost 4 bases and 10 bases, there was a span of 19 bases. The V gene's germline CDR1 is SGHDN and CDR2 FVKESK. CDR3 size: 14 residues. DNA for the CDR3: TGTGCCAGCAGCCCCGAAACCAGGGGCGCCGGAGCTTTCTTT. Residues: CASSPETRGAGAFF. The whole variable domain, filled in from reference TRBV14 and TRBJ1-1, reads EAGVTQFPSHSVIEKGQTVTLRCDPISGHDNLYWYRRVMGKEIKFLLHFVKESKQDESGMPNNRFLAERTGGTYSTLKVQPAELEDSGVYFCASSPETRGAGAFFGQGTRLTVV.

The chain is built from TRBV29-1 and TRBJ1-2, with a possible D match to TRBD1 (6 bases). Per germline, CDR1 SQVTM and CDR2 ANQGSEA. V was trimmed by 6 bases and J by 2 bases, leaving 13 bases between them. This CDR3 has 13 residues. The CDR3 loop reads CSVGQTGNYGYTF. The CDR3, as DNA: TGCAGCGTGGGCCAGACAGGAAACTATGGCTACACCTTC.

V usage is TRBV10-3 and J usage is TRBJ2-7, with D tentatively TRBD1 (5 bases). The V gene lost 6 bases and the J gene lost 3 bases, with 9 bases spanning the gap. Germline V gene data show CDR1 as ENHRY and CDR2 as SYGVKD. CDR3 length: 12 residues. CDR3 DNA sequence: TGTGCCATCAGGGACACCGACTACGAGCAGTACTTC. It translates to CAIRDTDYEQYF.

This rearrangement joins TRBV6-1 to TRBJ1-2; a possible D gene is TRBD1 (6 bases). The CDR3 runs to 13 residues. The V end lost 2 bases, the J end lost 7 bases, and 11 bases lay between the germline ends. Looked up from germline, CDR1 is MNHNS and CDR2 is SASEGT. This CDR3 reads CASSEISRGGYTF. The CDR3 DNA sequence: TGTGCCAGCAGTGAAATATCCAGGGGTGGCTACACCTTC.

The V and J genes are TRBV29-1 and TRBJ2-5; D ambiguous. V dropped 7 bases and J dropped 5 bases, with 11 bases sitting between them. The length of the CDR3 is 11 residues. The germline gives CDR1 SQVTM, CDR2 ANQGSEA. CDR3 in amino acids: CSAASTETQYF. As DNA, the CDR3 is TGCAGCGCCGCCAGTACGGAGACCCAGTACTTC.

As regards this clone: One end of the junction is discordant with germline, which a read error may explain. The chain couples TRBV28 to TRBJ2-1; D might be TRBD1 (6 bases). Germline V gene lookup returns CDR1 MDHEN and CDR2 SYDVKM. This CDR3 has 13 amino acids. The CDR3, as DNA: TGCGCCTCGAATGGACAGAGCTACAATGAGCAGTTCTTC. Translation: CASNGQSYNEQFF.

The chain combines TRBV30 with TRBJ1-3; no clear D. CDR1 is GTSNPN, CDR2 SVGIG, per germline (reference sequence). V was shortened by 0 bases and J by 7 bases, with 4 bases between the two germline ends. The length of the CDR3 is 11 residues. CDR3 coding DNA: TGTGCCTGGAGTGTCCTGAACACCATATATTTT. Its protein is CAWSVLNTIYF.

The chain links TRBV7-8 to TRBJ2-1, with TRBD1 as a possible D gene (5 bases). The CDR3 has 15 residues. The V end was cut by 2 bases, the J end by 2 bases, with 10 bases between. In germline, CDR1 is SGHVS, CDR2 FQNEAQ. CDR3 protein: CASSLSQGAYNEQFF. CDR3 DNA: TGTGCCAGCAGCTTAAGTCAGGGTGCCTACAATGAGCAGTTCTTC.

This clone was found a few times. The V call is TRBV19, the J call TRBJ2-5, with TRBD1 as a possible D gene (6 bases). The CDR3 contains 15 residues. Trimming shortened V by 6 bases and J by 1 base, and 15 bases separated the two germline ends. Germline loops: CDR1 LNHDA, CDR2 SQIVND (reference sequence). The DNA of the CDR3 is TGTGCCAGTAGACAAGGGGGAGACCTCCAAGAGACCCAGTACTTC. Protein product: CASRQGGDLQETQYF. Full variable domain (remainder filled in from reference TRBV19 and TRBJ2-5): DGGITQSPKYLFRKEGQNVTLSCEQNLNHDAMYWYRQDPGQGLRLIYYSQIVNDFQKGDIAEGYSVSREKKESFPLTVTSAQKNPTAFYLCASRQGGDLQETQYFGPGTRLLVL.

The gene calls are TRBV28 and TRBJ2-7; D gene unclear. Germline V gene data show CDR1 as MDHEN and CDR2 as SYDVKM. V gave up 4 bases and J gave up 0 bases, with 4 bases separating them. The CDR3 spans 12 residues. CDR3 coding DNA: TGTGCCAGCAGTTCCCTCTCCTACGAGCAGTACTTC. Amino acids: CASSSLSYEQYF.

This clone was observed once. CDR3 residues: CASSRDTQETQYF. For the CDR3, the DNA is TGTGCCAGCTCACGGGACACCCAAGAGACCCAGTACTTC. The chain carries TRBV18 and TRBJ2-5, with D possibly TRBD1 on 6 matching bases. The germline V gene encodes CDR1 KGHSH and CDR2 LQKENI. Trimming took off 4 bases at V and 1 base at J, with 7 bases between the two ends. The CDR3 is made up of 13 amino acids.

The chain is built from TRBV10-3 and TRBJ1-2, with TRBD1 identical over 7 bases. This CDR3 contains 14 residues. CDR1 and CDR2 (germline): ENHRY, SYGVKD. The V segment lost 7 bases and the J segment 4 bases; nucleotides outside the gene matches: 9. The DNA of the CDR3 is TGTGCCATCAATGGACAGGTTGGAGGCTATGGCTACACCTTC. This sequence encodes CAINGQVGGYGYTF.

V and J are TRBV5-1 and TRBJ2-2, with D perhaps TRBD2 (6 bases). CDR3 length: 15 residues. Trimming removed 0 bases from V and 7 bases from J, with 13 bases in between. CDR1 and CDR2 from the germline V gene are SGHRS and YFSETQ. The CDR3 DNA sequence: TGCGCCAGCAGCTTGGCGACTAGTGGTGGCGGGGAGCTGTTTTTT. It encodes CASSLATSGGGELFF.

This clone was picked up one time. V gene TRBV12-5 combines with J gene TRBJ2-5; 9 bases map to TRBD1. After removal of 1 base from V and 5 bases from J, the junction contained 5 bases not matched to a gene. The CDR3 loop spans 15 amino acids. Per germline, CDR1 LGHNT and CDR2 FRNRAP. The CDR3 reads CASGLGTGEGETQYF. The DNA for the CDR3 is TGTGCTAGTGGTTTGGGGACAGGGGAAGGGGAGACCCAGTACTTC.

The J gene is TRBJ2-7, the V gene TRBV7-9, with TRBD1 identical over 7 bases. The CDR3 extends over 16 amino acids. Germline CDR1 and CDR2: SEHNR and FQNEAQ (reference sequence). V lost 5 bases and J lost 3; bases outside the gene matches: 13. DNA for the CDR3: TGTGCCAGCAGCCTTGACAGGGACAAACTCATCTACGAGCAGTACTTC. It specifies CASSLDRDKLIYEQYF.

This chain links TRBV5-4 with TRBJ2-7, with TRBD2 matching over 11 bases. The V segment lost 3 bases and the J segment 2 bases; nucleotides outside the gene matches: 1. Germline assignment: CDR1 SGHNT and CDR2 YYREEE (reference sequence). This CDR3 spans 14 amino acids. The CDR3 nucleotides are TGTGCCAGCAGCTCGGGACTAGCGGCCTACGAGCAGTACTTC. It specifies CASSSGLAAYEQYF. Combining the CDR3 with reference TRBV5-4 and TRBJ2-7 gives the whole variable domain ETGVTQSPTHLIKTRGQQVTLRCSSQSGHNTVSWYQQALGQGPQFIFQYYREEENGRGNFPPRFSGLQFPNYSSELNVNALELDDSALYLCASSSGLAAYEQYFGPGTRLTVT.

This chain uses TRBV6-5 with TRBJ2-2, with 7 bases that match TRBD1. This CDR3 spans 15 amino acids. The junction had 10 bases not matched to a gene; V was cut back by 6 bases and J by 6 bases. Germline-derived CDR1 and CDR2 are MNHEY and SVGAGI. The DNA for the CDR3 is TGTGCCAGCAGGCCTACAGGGGATCGGGCCGGGGAGCTGTTTTTT. Its protein is CASRPTGDRAGELFF.

V and J are TRBV6-1 and TRBJ2-2; 8 bases fit TRBD1. The CDR3 is 15 amino acids. V lost 6 bases to trimming and J lost 1 base; unmatched junction nucleotides: 4. Germline values: CDR1 MNHNS, CDR2 SASEGT. Written as DNA, the CDR3 is TGTGCCAGCAGCGCCGGGACAGGGAACACCGGGGAGCTGTTTTTT. Protein sequence: CASSAGTGNTGELFF.

This clone was seen once. V is TRBV28 and J is TRBJ1-1, with D tentatively TRBD1 (6 bases). V gave up 5 bases and J gave up 4 bases, with 11 bases separating them. The germline CDR1 and CDR2 sequences are MDHEN and SYDVKM. The CDR3 runs 13 residues. As DNA, the CDR3 is TGTGCCAGCAGTCTGCCAGGGGCCACTGAAGCTTTCTTT. Its protein product is CASSLPGATEAFF.

The rearrangement links TRBV2 to TRBJ1-2; D is ambiguous. Looked up from germline, CDR1 is SNHLY and CDR2 is FYNNEI. Trimming pared 7 bases from V and 4 bases from J, leaving 7 bases between. This CDR3 comprises 11 residues. The DNA for the CDR3 is TGTGCCAGCACAACTCTCTATGGCTACACCTTC. This translates into CASTTLYGYTF.

This clone was recorded only once. The chain joins TRBV19 to TRBJ1-5; TRBD1 might be the D (5 bases). V gave up 5 bases and J gave up 4 bases, with 18 bases separating them. CDR1 LNHDA and CDR2 SQIVND come from the germline V gene (reference sequence). The CDR3 has 16 residues. CDR3 coding DNA: TGTGCCAGTAGTGACCCACAGGCCCACGGGAATCAGCCCCAGCATTTT. Its translation is CASSDPQAHGNQPQHF.

The CDR3 bases are TGTGCCACCAGCAGAGATTTGGGTTCAGGTGGCTACACCTTC. Encoded protein: CATSRDLGSGGYTF. This rearrangement joins TRBV15 to TRBJ1-2; D remains ambiguous. The CDR3 spans 14 residues. The V and J ends lost 0 bases and 7 bases respectively, with 12 bases between them. Germline V CDR1 and CDR2: LNHNV, YYDKDF (reference sequence). The whole variable domain, remainder taken from reference TRBV15 and TRBJ1-2, is DAMVIQNPRYQVTQFGKPVTLSCSQTLNHNVMYWYQQKSSQAPKLLFHYYDKDFNNEADTPDNFQSRRPNTSFCFLDIRSPGLGDTAMYLCATSRDLGSGGYTFGSGTRLTVV.

The chain employs TRBV29-1 and TRBJ2-5, with TRBD1 matching over 8 bases. The CDR3 totals 13 residues. Germline V gene data show CDR1 as SQVTM and CDR2 as ANQGSEA. Unmatched junction bases numbered 10, after V lost 6 bases and J lost 7 bases. The CDR3 reads CSVGGQAPGTQYF. The CDR3 coding sequence is TGCAGCGTGGGGGGACAGGCACCGGGGACCCAGTACTTC. Complete variable domain (other parts from reference TRBV29-1 and TRBJ2-5): SAVISQKPSRDICQRGTSLTIQCQVDSQVTMMFWYRQQPGQSLTLIATANQGSEATYESGFVIDKFPISRPNLTFSTLTVSNMSPEDSSIYLCSVGGQAPGTQYFGPGTRLLVL.

The chain has TRBV14 and TRBJ1-1, with D unresolved. The CDR3 length is 15 residues. Trimming took off 0 bases at V and 5 bases at J, with 13 bases between the two ends. Germline V lookup: CDR1 SGHDN, CDR2 FVKESK. The DNA for the CDR3 is TGTGCCAGCAGCCAAGATCTCGGGGAGAGTACTGAAGCTTTCTTT. Its protein is CASSQDLGESTEAFF. Using reference TRBV14 and TRBJ1-1 for the parts outside the CDR3, the full variable domain is EAGVTQFPSHSVIEKGQTVTLRCDPISGHDNLYWYRRVMGKEIKFLLHFVKESKQDESGMPNNRFLAERTGGTYSTLKVQPAELEDSGVYFCASSQDLGESTEAFFGQGTRLTVV.